This entry features one TCR beta chain sequence. Its antigen is as yet unknown. These data originate in a study of blood T cells in healthy people across ages. General study findings and limits: Compared with aged donors, long-lived donors showed fewer expanded clones, suggesting selection. Diversity figures derived from one million T cells were judged to underestimate the true value.

Staff drew roughly 10 milliliters of peripheral blood from each donor. The use of a sample-barcoded 5' primer and a J-beta primer mix characterized a second PCR of about 7 to 12 cycles. Every molecule of cDNA carried a tag from a template-switch adaptor with 12 random nucleotides. TCRdb re-called the 5' RACE reads through MiXCR, storing one row per CDR3 protein. The table includes 1.5 million to 2 million distinct CDR3 sequences, about 35% detected once. CDR3 length equals 13 residues. Germline assignment: CDR1 KGHDR and CDR2 SFDVKD. With V trimmed by 7 bases and J by 6 bases, 5 bases remained unmatched.

The TCR sequence derives from a woman in her 30s in good health. Input material: blood. The genes are TRBV24-1 and TRBJ1-2; 9 positions match TRBD1. CDR3 sequence reads: CATSRTGVNGYTF. DNA for the CDR3: TGTGCCACCAGCAGGACAGGGGTGAATGGCTACACCTTC.